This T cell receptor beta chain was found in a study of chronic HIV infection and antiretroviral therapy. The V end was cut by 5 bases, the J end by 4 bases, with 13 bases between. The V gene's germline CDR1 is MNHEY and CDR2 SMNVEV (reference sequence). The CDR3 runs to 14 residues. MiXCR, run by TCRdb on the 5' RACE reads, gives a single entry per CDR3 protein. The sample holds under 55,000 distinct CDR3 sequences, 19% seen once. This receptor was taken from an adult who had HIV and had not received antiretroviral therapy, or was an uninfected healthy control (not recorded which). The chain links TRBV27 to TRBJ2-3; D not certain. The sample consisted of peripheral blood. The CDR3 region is CASSPTRLADTQYF. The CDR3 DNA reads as TGTGCCAGCAGTCCTACCCGGCTAGCAGATACGCAGTATTTT.